This is a list of T cell receptor beta chains from one sample in a study of T cell responses to AZD1222 COVID-19 vaccine. Profiling relied on immunoSEQ multiplex PCR, and the TCRdb table lists in-frame clones only, not all of them. The sample includes 140,000 to 150,000 clones, around 83% of them seen just once. Here the sequenced sample was peripheral blood, taken on day 0 of MenACWY control vaccination. The receptor source for this set is an adult in good health. Both conserved end residues are part of each CDR3. A D gene is named only where the DNA matches it firmly. Clone size is stated in some rows and not others, as once, few, many or a class when expanded.

clone size: -
J gene: TRBJ2-3
D gene: -
V gene: TRBV12-2
CDR3 DNA: TGTGCAAGTCGCTTAGGTAATCTGGGGGCATTTAAAGATACGCAGTATTTT
CDR3 protein: CASRLGNLGAFKDTQYF

clone size: few
J gene: TRBJ1-3
D gene: -
V gene: TRBV5-5
CDR3 DNA: TGTGCCAGCAGCTTTAGGACTGAGAACTCTGGAAACACCATATATTTT
CDR3 protein: CASSFRTENSGNTIYF

clone size: -
J gene: TRBJ2-2
D gene: -
V gene: TRBV27
CDR3 DNA: TGTGCCAGCAGTAGGGGGAAAATGGGAGCTGGGGAGCTGTTTTTT
CDR3 protein: CASSRGKMGAGELFF

clone size: -
J gene: TRBJ2-7
D gene: -
V gene: TRBV5-8
CDR3 DNA: TGTGCCAGCAGAGGGTGGTCTACCTACGAGCAGTACTTC
CDR3 protein: CASRGWSTYEQYF

clone size: few
J gene: TRBJ1-2
D gene: -
V gene: TRBV6-5
CDR3 DNA: TGTGCCAGCAGTTACTCTCTCGCGGAGAACTATGGCTACACCTTC
CDR3 protein: CASSYSLAENYGYTF

clone size: -
J gene: TRBJ2-6
D gene: -
V gene: TRBV28
CDR3 DNA: TGTGCCAGCAGTCCGGCTAAGGAGTCTGGGGCCAACGTCCTGACTTTC
CDR3 protein: CASSPAKESGANVLTF

clone size: -
J gene: TRBJ1-2
D gene: -
V gene: TRBV24-1
CDR3 DNA: TGTGCCACCAGTGATTTCGACTTGAGCTATGGCTACACCTTC
CDR3 protein: CATSDFDLSYGYTF

clone size: -
J gene: TRBJ2-3
D gene: -
V gene: TRBV29-1
CDR3 DNA: TGCAGCGTTGTGGTAAGCACAGATACGCAGTATTTT
CDR3 protein: CSVVVSTDTQYF

clone size: -
J gene: TRBJ1-2
D gene: -
V gene: TRBV21-1
CDR3 DNA: TGTGCCAGCAGCAGGTCCGGTCACCGGGGGAACTATGGCTACACCTTC
CDR3 protein: CASSRSGHRGNYGYTF

clone size: -
J gene: TRBJ1-5
D gene: -
V gene: TRBV6-5
CDR3 DNA: TGTGCCAGCAGTTACTCAAGGGGCTATCAGCCCCAGCATTTT
CDR3 protein: CASSYSRGYQPQHF

clone size: -
J gene: TRBJ2-1
D gene: -
V gene: TRBV12-3/TRBV12-4
CDR3 DNA: TGTGCCAGCAGTTTAGTGGTCTATGAGCAGTTCTTC
CDR3 protein: CASSLVVYEQFF

clone size: -
J gene: TRBJ1-2
D gene: -
V gene: TRBV3-1/TRBV3-2
CDR3 DNA: TGTGCCAGCGGAGCTGGGTCGTCCTATGGCTACACCTTC
CDR3 protein: CASGAGSSYGYTF

clone size: -
J gene: TRBJ1-4
D gene: -
V gene: TRBV11-2
CDR3 DNA: TGTGCCAGCAGCCCCCTGGCTCCGGATGAAAAACTGTTTTTT
CDR3 protein: CASSPLAPDEKLFF

clone size: -
J gene: TRBJ1-2
D gene: -
V gene: TRBV6-4
CDR3 DNA: TGTGCCAGCAAGGGCGGCTACACCTTC
CDR3 protein: CASKGGYTF

clone size: -
J gene: TRBJ1-2
D gene: -
V gene: TRBV6-5
CDR3 DNA: TGTGCCAGCAGTTATTGTGGCTACACCTTC
CDR3 protein: CASSYCGYTF

clone size: -
J gene: TRBJ1-6
D gene: -
V gene: TRBV14
CDR3 DNA: TGTGCCAGCAGCCAGTTAGGGTCACCCCTCCACTTT
CDR3 protein: CASSQLGSPLHF

clone size: -
J gene: TRBJ1-2
D gene: -
V gene: TRBV5-6
CDR3 DNA: TGTGCCAGCAGCTTGGCAGGGATCGGTGGCTACACCTTC
CDR3 protein: CASSLAGIGGYTF

clone size: -
J gene: TRBJ2-1
D gene: TRBD2
V gene: TRBV28
CDR3 DNA: TGTGCCAGCAGCCCGGGCGGGGGGCGCATCAATGAGCAGTTCTTC
CDR3 protein: CASSPGGGRINEQFF

clone size: -
J gene: TRBJ1-5
D gene: -
V gene: TRBV15
CDR3 DNA: TGTGCCACCAGCAGAGTTGCGGGAAATCAGCCCCAGCATTTT
CDR3 protein: CATSRVAGNQPQHF

clone size: -
J gene: TRBJ1-5
D gene: -
V gene: TRBV23-1
CDR3 DNA: TGCGCCAGCAGTCAAACGGGACGGTTAAATCAGCCCCAGCATTTT
CDR3 protein: CASSQTGRLNQPQHF

clone size: -
J gene: TRBJ1-3
D gene: -
V gene: TRBV5-4
CDR3 DNA: TGTGCCAGCAGCTCACAGGGAAACACCATATATTTT
CDR3 protein: CASSSQGNTIYF

clone size: -
J gene: TRBJ2-5
D gene: -
V gene: TRBV11-1
CDR3 DNA: TGTGCCAGCAGCACGCAACTAGCAGAGACCCAGTACTTC
CDR3 protein: CASSTQLAETQYF

clone size: -
J gene: TRBJ1-3
D gene: -
V gene: TRBV11-2
CDR3 DNA: TGTGCCAGCAGCTTAGCAGTCTTAAACACCATATATTTT
CDR3 protein: CASSLAVLNTIYF

clone size: -
J gene: TRBJ1-1
D gene: -
V gene: TRBV28
CDR3 DNA: TGTGCCAGCAGGGGCCCGGGGAACACTGAAGCTTTCTTT
CDR3 protein: CASRGPGNTEAFF

clone size: -
J gene: TRBJ2-1
D gene: -
V gene: TRBV24-1
CDR3 DNA: TGTGCCACCAAGGGAGACAATGAGCAGTTCTTC
CDR3 protein: CATKGDNEQFF

clone size: -
J gene: TRBJ2-1
D gene: TRBD1
V gene: TRBV7-8
CDR3 DNA: TGTGCCAGCAGCACCCGACAGGGCTCCTACAATGAGCAGTTCTTC
CDR3 protein: CASSTRQGSYNEQFF

clone size: -
J gene: TRBJ2-5
D gene: -
V gene: TRBV7-9
CDR3 DNA: TGTGCCAGCAGCTTACCGACGTTTACCGGAGGGGAGACCCAGTACTTC
CDR3 protein: CASSLPTFTGGETQYF

clone size: -
J gene: TRBJ2-5
D gene: -
V gene: TRBV20-1
CDR3 DNA: TGCAGTGCTAGTAGCGGTCCCCTCCAAGAGACCCAGTACTTC
CDR3 protein: CSASSGPLQETQYF

clone size: -
J gene: TRBJ2-4
D gene: -
V gene: TRBV7-9
CDR3 DNA: TGTGCCAGCAGCACCAATCAGGGGATCATTCAGTACTTC
CDR3 protein: CASSTNQGIIQYF

clone size: -
J gene: TRBJ2-2
D gene: TRBD1
V gene: TRBV2
CDR3 DNA: TGTGCCAGCAATGAGGGGGGACAGGGGAGATCCGGGGAGCTGTTTTTT
CDR3 protein: CASNEGGQGRSGELFF

clone size: -
J gene: TRBJ1-4
D gene: -
V gene: TRBV25-1
CDR3 DNA: TGTGCCAGCAGTGAATATCGAGGATACGGAAAACTGTTTTTT
CDR3 protein: CASSEYRGYGKLFF

clone size: -
J gene: TRBJ2-1
D gene: TRBD2
V gene: TRBV4-1
CDR3 DNA: TGCGCCAGCAGCCCCCACGGGGCTAGCGGGGTAAATGAGCAGTTCTTC
CDR3 protein: CASSPHGASGVNEQFF

clone size: -
J gene: TRBJ2-1
D gene: -
V gene: TRBV19
CDR3 DNA: TGTGCCAGTAGTTTGACACTTAACAATGAGCAGTTCTTC
CDR3 protein: CASSLTLNNEQFF

clone size: few
J gene: TRBJ1-2
D gene: -
V gene: TRBV5-6
CDR3 DNA: TGTGCCAGCAGCTTCCGGTTGGGCTACACCTTC
CDR3 protein: CASSFRLGYTF

clone size: -
J gene: TRBJ1-2
D gene: TRBD1
V gene: TRBV29-1
CDR3 DNA: TGCAGCGCCCTGGGTATAAGACAGGGAGGCTACACCTTC
CDR3 protein: CSALGIRQGGYTF